The clone carrying this T cell receptor (beta chain) showed up many times. Its antigen remains unidentified. The sequence runs out 3 residues before the end of the CDR3; the remainder is reconstructed from the germline J gene. Equal genomic DNA amounts from CVID and control samples were sequenced. The method was immunoSEQ multiplex PCR; TCRdb's version includes in-frame clones alone and lacks a portion of them. The counts give tens of thousands of clones, none of them seen only once; 3% to 3.5% is held by the top ten. Germline loops: CDR1 DFQATT, CDR2 SNEGSKA (reference sequence). This CDR3 contains 12 residues. The record originates from a study of T cell clonality in common variable immunodeficiency. Most patients and controls had Caucasian heritage. Findings of the study overall: CVID subjects had higher TCRbeta clonality than healthy controls, most marked in about a third. Authors noted CVID clonality's cause needs subpopulation repertoire sequencing.

This receptor was identified in a person aged 18 to 75 in good health. The chain links TRBV20-1 to TRBJ1-1, with 7 bases aligning to TRBD1. The sample taken for sequencing was peripheral blood mononuclear cells. CDR3: CTGRGPDTEAFF. Partial CDR3 DNA: TGCACGGGAAGGGGGCCGGACACTGAA.